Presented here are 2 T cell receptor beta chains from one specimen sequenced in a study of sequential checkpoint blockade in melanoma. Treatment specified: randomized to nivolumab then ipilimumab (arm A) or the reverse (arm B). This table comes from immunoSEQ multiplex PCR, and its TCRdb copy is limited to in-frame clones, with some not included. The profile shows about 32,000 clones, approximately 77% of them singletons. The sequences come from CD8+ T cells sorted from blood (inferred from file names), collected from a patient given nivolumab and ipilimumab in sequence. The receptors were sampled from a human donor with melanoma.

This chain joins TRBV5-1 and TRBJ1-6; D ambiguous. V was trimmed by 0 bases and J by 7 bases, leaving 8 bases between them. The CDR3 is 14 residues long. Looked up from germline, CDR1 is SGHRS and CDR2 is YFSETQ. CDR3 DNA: TGCGCCAGCAGCTTGGAACCAGTAAATTCACCCCTCCACTTT. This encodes CASSLEPVNSPLHF.

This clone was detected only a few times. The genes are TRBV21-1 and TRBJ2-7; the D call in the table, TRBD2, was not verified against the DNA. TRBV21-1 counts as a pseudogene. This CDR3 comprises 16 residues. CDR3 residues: CASSKGIGESSYEQYF. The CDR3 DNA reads TGTGCCAGCAGCAAAGGAATCGGGGAGAGCTCCTACGAGCAGTACTTC.